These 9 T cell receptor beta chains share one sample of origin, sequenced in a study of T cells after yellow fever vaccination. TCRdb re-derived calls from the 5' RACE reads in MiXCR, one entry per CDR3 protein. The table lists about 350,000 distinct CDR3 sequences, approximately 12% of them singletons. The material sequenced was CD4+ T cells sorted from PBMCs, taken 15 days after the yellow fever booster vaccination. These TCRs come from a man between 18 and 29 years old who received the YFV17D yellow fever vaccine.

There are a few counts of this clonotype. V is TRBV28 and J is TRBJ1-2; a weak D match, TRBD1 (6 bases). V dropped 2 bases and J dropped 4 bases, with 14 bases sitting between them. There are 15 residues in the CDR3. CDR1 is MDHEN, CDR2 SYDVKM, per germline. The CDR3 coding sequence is TGTGCCAGCAGTTTAACCCACGGGGGGGCCTATGGCTACACCTTC. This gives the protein CASSLTHGGAYGYTF.

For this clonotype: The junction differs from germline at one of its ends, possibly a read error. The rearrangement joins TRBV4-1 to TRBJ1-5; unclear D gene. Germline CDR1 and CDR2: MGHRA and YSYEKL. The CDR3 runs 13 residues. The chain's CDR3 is CASSQGLIQPQHF. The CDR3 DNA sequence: TGCGCCAGCAGTCAAGGACTCATCCAGCCCCAGCATTTT.

CDR3 residues: CASSSPDRGGQTQYF. DNA for the CDR3: TGTGCCAGCAGTTCCCCGGACAGGGGCGGGCAGACCCAGTACTTC. This sequence joins TRBV27 and TRBJ2-5; 9 nucleotides line up with TRBD1. The CDR3 has 15 residues. J lost 6 bases, V lost 4 bases, and 9 bases had no gene match. The germline gives CDR1 MNHEY, CDR2 SMNVEV (reference sequence).

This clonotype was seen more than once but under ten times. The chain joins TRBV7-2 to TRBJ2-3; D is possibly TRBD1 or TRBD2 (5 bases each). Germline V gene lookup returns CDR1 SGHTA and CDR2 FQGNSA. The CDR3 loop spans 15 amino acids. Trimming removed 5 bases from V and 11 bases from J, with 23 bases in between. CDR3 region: CASSQTGTARMMQYF. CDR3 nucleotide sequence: TGTGCCAGCAGCCAGACCGGGACCGCGCGTATGATGCAGTATTTT.

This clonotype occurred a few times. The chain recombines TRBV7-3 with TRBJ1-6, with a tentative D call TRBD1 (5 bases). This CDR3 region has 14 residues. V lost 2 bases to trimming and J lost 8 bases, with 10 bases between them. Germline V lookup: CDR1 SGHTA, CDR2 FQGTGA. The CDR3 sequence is CASSLGARDSPLHF. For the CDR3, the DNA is TGTGCCAGCAGCTTAGGGGCTAGGGATTCACCCCTCCACTTT.

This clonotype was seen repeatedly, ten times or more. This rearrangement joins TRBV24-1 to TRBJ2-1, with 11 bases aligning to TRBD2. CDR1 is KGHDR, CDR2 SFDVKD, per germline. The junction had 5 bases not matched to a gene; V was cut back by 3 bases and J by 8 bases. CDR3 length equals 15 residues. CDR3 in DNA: TGTGCCACCAGTGATACTAGCGGGGGATGGGATGAGCAGTTCTTC. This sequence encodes CATSDTSGGWDEQFF.

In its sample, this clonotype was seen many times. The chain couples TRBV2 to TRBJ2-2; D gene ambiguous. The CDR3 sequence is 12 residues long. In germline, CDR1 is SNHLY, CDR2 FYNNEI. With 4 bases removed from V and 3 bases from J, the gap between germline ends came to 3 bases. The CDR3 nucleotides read TGTGCCAGCAGTGCAGACACCGGGGAGCTGTTTTTT. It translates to CASSADTGELFF.

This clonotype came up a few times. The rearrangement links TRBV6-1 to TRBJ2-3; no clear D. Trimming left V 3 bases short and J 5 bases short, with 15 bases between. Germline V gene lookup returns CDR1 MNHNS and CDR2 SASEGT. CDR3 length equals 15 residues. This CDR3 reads CASSDMAGMKDTQYF. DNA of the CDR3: TGTGCCAGCAGTGACATGGCAGGAATGAAAGATACGCAGTATTTT.

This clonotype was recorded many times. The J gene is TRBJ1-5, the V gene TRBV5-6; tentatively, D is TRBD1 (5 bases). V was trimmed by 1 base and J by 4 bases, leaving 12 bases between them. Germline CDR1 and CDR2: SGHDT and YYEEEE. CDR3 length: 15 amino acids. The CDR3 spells CASSLTGKGNQPQHF. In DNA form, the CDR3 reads TGTGCCAGCAGCTTGACGGGGAAGGGGAATCAGCCCCAGCATTTT.